The source of this T cell receptor beta chain is a study of identical twins. This clonotype has at least ten counts. The target antigen is unknown. Trimming at V came to 5 bases and at J to 3 bases, leaving 6 bases not matched to a gene. This CDR3 has 15 amino acids. Germline lookup yields CDR1 DFQATT and CDR2 SNEGSKA (reference sequence). Broader study findings: Invariant cells of the MAIT and iNKT types might have partly distorted the zero-insertion analyses.

TCRdb used MiXCR to reprocess the 5' RACE reads, holding one entry per CDR3 protein. The sample holds some 600,000 distinct CDR3 sequences, just over 7% seen once. The same sample was also studied in work on yellow fever vaccine responses in identical twins.

The specimen was PBMCs. This chain links TRBV20-1 with TRBJ2-2; 10 bases fit TRBD2. The TCR was taken from a woman in her late teens or twenties in good health. The CDR3 sequence is CSAPAGLAHTGELFF. CDR3 bases: TGCAGTGCTCCAGCGGGACTAGCGCACACCGGGGAGCTGTTTTTT.